The clone carrying this T cell receptor (beta chain) has more than one count but fewer than ten. This sample was included in a study of patients and donors after allogeneic stem cell transplantation. TCRdb passed the RT-PCR reads through MiXCR, listing each CDR3 protein once. The sample has roughly 150,000 distinct CDR3 sequences; about 24% are singletons. V dropped 5 bases and J dropped 8 bases, with 15 bases sitting between them. Germline CDR1 SGHTA, CDR2 FQGTGA. CDR3 length: 14 residues. Sample: blood, either unsorted or a sorted T cell fraction (not recorded which). The gene calls are TRBV7-3 and TRBJ1-4; D is unresolved. This TCR derives from a human donor who was either an allogeneic HSCT recipient or a stem cell or donor lymphocyte infusion donor (not recorded which). It is not recorded whose cells these are; they may come from a transplant donor. Written as DNA, the CDR3 is TGTGCCAGCAGCCAGACCCTCCACGAGGAAAAACTGTTTTTT. It is translated as CASSQTLHEEKLFF.